This T cell receptor (beta chain) is drawn from a study of T-cell reconstitution after alpha-beta-depleted transplantation in children. This CDR3 contains 11 residues. Germline V gene sequence: CDR1 DFQATT, CDR2 SNEGSKA (reference sequence). Trimming took off 5 bases at V and 6 bases at J, with 8 bases between the two ends. Unique molecular identifiers were used in preparing the TCRbeta library. TCRdb re-called the PCR reads through MiXCR, storing one row per CDR3 protein. In the table there are about 600,000 distinct CDR3 sequences, about 11% of which are singletons. This clonotype showed up many times.

V usage is TRBV20-1 and J usage is TRBJ2-1, with D perhaps matching TRBD1 (6 bases). The specimen comprised PBMCs from the stem cell graft donor, sampled from the stem cell graft. The source of this sequence is a human donor who donated a stem cell graft to a child with acute myeloid leukemia. The CDR3 loop is CSAHRVNEQFF. For the CDR3, the DNA is TGCAGTGCTCACAGGGTCAATGAGCAGTTCTTC.